This TCR beta chain was captured by sequencing in a study of HIV-infected patients and healthy controls. V shed 5 bases, J shed 1 base, and the junction held 7 bases outside the gene matches. From germline, CDR1 is DFQATT and CDR2 SNEGSKA (reference sequence). The CDR3 runs to 15 residues. Whole blood was used without fractionation, so all unsorted peripheral T cells were included. Alpha and beta constant-region primers primed reverse transcription of around 500 ng RNA. Each of the alpha and beta chains got its own library through chain-specific third strand synthesis with indices. A single primer pair per chain amplified all rearrangements, with per-molecule barcodes. The cDNA received a 5' RACE adapter containing a random hexamer plus an SP2 sequencing primer site. Each CDR3 protein is one row after TCRdb ran MiXCR on the 5' RACE reads. The data show some 19,000 distinct CDR3 sequences, around 10% seen once.

The sequencing input was blood. The chain has TRBV20-1 and TRBJ2-7, with 11 nucleotides matching TRBD2. The receptor's source is an adult in good health. This CDR3 reads CSAVSGTSGSYEQYF. The DNA for the CDR3 is TGCAGTGCTGTTTCCGGGACTAGCGGATCCTACGAGCAGTACTTC.